This TCR beta chain derives from a study of shared clonotypes between healthy human individuals. Study-wide background: Donor ages ranged 18 to 49 years: a couple of women, a few men. Findings and caveats of the study: With few donors, the genetic and exposure-history diversity represented was limited.

Note on this clone: Its target is unknown.

The data were produced by immunoSEQ multiplex PCR, yet TCRdb's version contains in-frame clones alone and is incomplete. The sample records approximately 640,000 clones, around 72% being singletons. Germline trimming cut 0 bases from V and 0 bases from J; bases unmatched to any gene: 5. Germline CDR1 is SGHTS and CDR2 is YDEGEE. CDR3 length: 17 amino acids. This receptor was taken from a woman in her thirties in good health. This chain connects TRBV5-8 to TRBJ2-2; TRBD2 aligns across 7 bases. Sequenced sample: memory CD4+ T cells sorted from blood. Subset: CD45RA-negative fraction. Here the CDR3 DNA reads TGTGCCAGCAGCTTGGCTGCTCTAGCGGCGAACACCGGGGAGCTGTTTTTT. It yields the protein CASSLAALAANTGELFF.